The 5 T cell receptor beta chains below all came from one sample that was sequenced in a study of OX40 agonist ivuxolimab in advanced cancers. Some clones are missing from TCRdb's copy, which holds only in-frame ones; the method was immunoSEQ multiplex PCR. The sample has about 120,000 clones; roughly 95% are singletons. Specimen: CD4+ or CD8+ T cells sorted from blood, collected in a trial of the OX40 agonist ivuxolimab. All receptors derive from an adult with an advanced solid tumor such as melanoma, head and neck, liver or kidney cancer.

CDR3 region: CASTGGGDLAGELFF. In DNA, the CDR3 is TGTGCCAGCACTGGGGGAGGGGATTTGGCCGGGGAGCTGTTTTTT. This rearrangement joins TRBV28 to TRBJ2-2; 7 bases fit TRBD2. The CDR3 runs to 15 residues. Germline loops: CDR1 MDHEN, CDR2 SYDVKM. V trimming: 7 bases; J trimming: 6 bases; junction bases outside the gene matches: 11.

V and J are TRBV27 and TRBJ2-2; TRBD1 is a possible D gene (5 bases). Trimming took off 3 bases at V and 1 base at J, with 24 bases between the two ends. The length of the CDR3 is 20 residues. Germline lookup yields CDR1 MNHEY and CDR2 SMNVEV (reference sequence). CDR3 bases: TGTGCCAGCAGTTTCTACCTAAAGTTGAAGGCAGGGATGAACACCGGGGAGCTGTTTTTT. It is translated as CASSFYLKLKAGMNTGELFF.

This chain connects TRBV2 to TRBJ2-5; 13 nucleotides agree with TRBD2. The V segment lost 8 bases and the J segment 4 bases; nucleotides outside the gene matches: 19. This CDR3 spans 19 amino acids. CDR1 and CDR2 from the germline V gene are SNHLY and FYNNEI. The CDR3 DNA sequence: TGTGCCAGCTTAAGGACTAGCGGGGGACTAATACAACGGGGAGAGACCCAGTACTTC. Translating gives CASLRTSGGLIQRGETQYF.

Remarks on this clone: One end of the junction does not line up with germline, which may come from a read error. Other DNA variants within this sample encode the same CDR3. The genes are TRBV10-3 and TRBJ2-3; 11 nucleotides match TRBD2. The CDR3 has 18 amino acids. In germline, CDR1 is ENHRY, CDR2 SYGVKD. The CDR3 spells CAISESLAGGISTDTQYF. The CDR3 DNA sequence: TGCGCCATCAGTGAGTCTCTAGCGGGGGGCATTAGCACAGATACGCAGTATTTT.

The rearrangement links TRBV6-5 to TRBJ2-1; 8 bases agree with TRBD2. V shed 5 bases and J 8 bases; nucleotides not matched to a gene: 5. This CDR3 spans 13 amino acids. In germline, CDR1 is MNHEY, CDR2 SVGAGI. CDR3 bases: TGTGCCAGCAGTCGACTAGCGACCGATGAGCAGTTCTTC. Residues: CASSRLATDEQFF.